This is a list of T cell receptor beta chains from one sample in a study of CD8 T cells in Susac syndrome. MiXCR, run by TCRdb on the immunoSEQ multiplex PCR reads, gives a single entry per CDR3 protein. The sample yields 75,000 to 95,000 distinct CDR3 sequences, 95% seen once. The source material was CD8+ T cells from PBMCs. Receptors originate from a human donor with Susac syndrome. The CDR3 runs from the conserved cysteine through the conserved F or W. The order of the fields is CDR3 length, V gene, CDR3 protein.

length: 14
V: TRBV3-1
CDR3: CASSPQMDFYEQYF

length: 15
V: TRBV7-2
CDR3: CASSLVYQDAGELFF

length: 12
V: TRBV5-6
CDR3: CASSLVGQPQHF

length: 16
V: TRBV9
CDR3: CASSQSGTSGYYEQYF

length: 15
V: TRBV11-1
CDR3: CASSLAEQGSDEQFF

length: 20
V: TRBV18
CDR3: CASSPPQGLAGVFDTGELFF

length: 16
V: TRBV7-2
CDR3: CASSLEGRGAYNEQFF

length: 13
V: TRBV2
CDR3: CASSTGQVYEQYF

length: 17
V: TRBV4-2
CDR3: CASSQGGIGELDETQYF

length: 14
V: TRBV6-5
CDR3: CASSSTGYSYEQYF

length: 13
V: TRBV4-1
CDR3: CASSQVGPDTQYF

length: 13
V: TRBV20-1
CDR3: CSARGANYNEQFF

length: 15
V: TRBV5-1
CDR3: CASSSWTGNIDGYTF

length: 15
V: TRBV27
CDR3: CASSLLGGRGETQYF

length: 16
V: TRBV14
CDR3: CASSQVWNYEYNEQFF

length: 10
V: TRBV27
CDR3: CASGLYEQYF

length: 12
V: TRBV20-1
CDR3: CSTLRGSTEAFF

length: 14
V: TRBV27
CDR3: CASSLGTAHTEAFF

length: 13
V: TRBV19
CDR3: CASSTSSTDTQYF

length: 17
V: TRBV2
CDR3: CASSSGTQTNRAGELFF

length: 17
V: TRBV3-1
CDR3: CASSQGQGLSGANVLTF

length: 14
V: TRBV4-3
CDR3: CASSQIAGSYEQYF

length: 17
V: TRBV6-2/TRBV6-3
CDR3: CASSYSEVQSGANVLTF

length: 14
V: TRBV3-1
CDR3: CASSQDAGVTEAFF

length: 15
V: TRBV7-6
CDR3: CASTEELGSIDTQYF

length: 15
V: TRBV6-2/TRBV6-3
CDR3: CASSYPPGIPYEQYF

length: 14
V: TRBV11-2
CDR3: CASSASGAFSEAFF

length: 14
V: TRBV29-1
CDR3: CSVHSAGANNEQFF

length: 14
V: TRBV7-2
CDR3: CASSYSEGAYEQYF

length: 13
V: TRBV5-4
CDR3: CASSLDSTDTQYF

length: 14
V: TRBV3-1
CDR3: CASSPDRGRETQYF

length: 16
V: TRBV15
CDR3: CATSRDRPQEYNEQFF

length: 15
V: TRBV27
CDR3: CASTPTRLDYNEQFF

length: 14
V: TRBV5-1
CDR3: CASSLDWGPETQYF

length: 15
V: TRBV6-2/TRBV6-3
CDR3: CASSLSGGASYEQYF

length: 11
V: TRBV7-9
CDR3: CASRLGAEAFF

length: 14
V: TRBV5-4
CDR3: CASSLAGVADTQYF

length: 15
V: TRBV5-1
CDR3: CASSFGTGQFVGYTF

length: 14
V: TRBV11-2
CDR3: CASSQTGTGNTIYF

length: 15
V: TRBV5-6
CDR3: CASSPGHARNQPQHF

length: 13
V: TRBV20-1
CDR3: CSARGQALETQYF

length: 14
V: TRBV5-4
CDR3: CASSLGTGAYEQYF

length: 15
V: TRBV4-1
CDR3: CASSPKPGENTEAFF

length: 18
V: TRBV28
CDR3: CASSYPAEGGWQYNEQFF

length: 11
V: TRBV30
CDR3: CAWSAGNEQYF

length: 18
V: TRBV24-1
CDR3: CATNSGTSGSLHSDTQYF

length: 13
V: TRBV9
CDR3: CASSEGVAYEQYF

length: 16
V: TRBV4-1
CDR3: CASSPVVREPNEKLFF

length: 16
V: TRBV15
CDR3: CATSSSGTSGTDTQYF

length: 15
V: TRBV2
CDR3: CASSDFQGLNEKLFF